Each of the 3 T cell receptor beta chains below was sequenced from the same sample in a study of OX40 agonist ivuxolimab in advanced cancers. The protocol was immunoSEQ multiplex PCR, while the TCRdb copy is restricted to in-frame clones and leaves out a portion. The sample has about 71,000 clones; about 85% are singletons. Sample: CD4+ or CD8+ T cells sorted from blood, taken in a trial of the OX40 agonist ivuxolimab. The receptors originated from an adult with an advanced solid tumor such as melanoma, head and neck, liver or kidney cancer.

The genes are TRBV28 and TRBJ1-2; 8 nucleotides agree with TRBD1. Germline V lookup: CDR1 MDHEN, CDR2 SYDVKM. This CDR3 is 16 amino acids long. The junction had 12 bases not matched to a gene; V was cut back by 5 bases and J by 4 bases. This chain's CDR3 is CASSPGQGPFGYGYTF. In nucleotides, the CDR3 is TGTGCCAGCAGTCCCGGACAGGGCCCCTTTGGCTATGGCTACACCTTC.

The chain couples TRBV11-3 to TRBJ2-3; D may be TRBD1 (6 bases). The CDR3 totals 15 residues. Germline CDR1 SGHNT, CDR2 YENEEA. V was cut by 4 bases and J by 2 bases, with 13 bases left in between. CDR3: CASSSQGQSTDTQYF. The CDR3 DNA reads TGTGCCAGCAGCTCTCAGGGGCAGTCCACAGATACGCAGTATTTT.

In DNA, the CDR3 is TGCGCCAGCAGCTTGGGGACAGGCCCCAATCAGCCCCAGCATTTT. Its protein is CASSLGTGPNQPQHF. The chain carries TRBV5-1 and TRBJ1-5, with 7 nucleotides matching TRBD1. Germline trimming cut 0 bases from V and 3 bases from J; bases unmatched to any gene: 3. Germline V gene sequence: CDR1 SGHRS, CDR2 YFSETQ. This CDR3 region has 15 residues. The full variable domain, with the rest looked up from reference TRBV5-1 and TRBJ1-5, is KAGVTQTPRYLIKTRGQQVTLSCSPISGHRSVSWYQQTPGQGLQFLFEYFSETQRNKGNFPGRFSGRQFSNSRSEMNVSTLELGDSALYLCASSLGTGPNQPQHFGDGTRLSIL.